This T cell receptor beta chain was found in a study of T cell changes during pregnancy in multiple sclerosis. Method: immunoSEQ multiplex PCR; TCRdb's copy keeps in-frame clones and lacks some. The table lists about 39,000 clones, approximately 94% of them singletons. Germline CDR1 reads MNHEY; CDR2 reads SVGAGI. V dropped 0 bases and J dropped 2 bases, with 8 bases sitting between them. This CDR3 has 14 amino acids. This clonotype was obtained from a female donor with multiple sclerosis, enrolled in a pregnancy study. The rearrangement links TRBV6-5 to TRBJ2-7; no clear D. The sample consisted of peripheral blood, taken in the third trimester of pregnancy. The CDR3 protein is CASSYSQETYEQYF. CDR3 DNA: TGTGCCAGCAGTTACTCCCAGGAAACCTACGAGCAGTACTTC.